A selection of T cell receptor beta chains follows, all from one sample in a study of T cells in localized non-small cell lung cancer. Sequencing used immunoSEQ multiplex PCR; TCRdb keeps in-frame clones, though not all of them. The repertoire holds approximately 1,400 clones, with about 25% as singletons. The sample consisted of lung tumor tissue, taken before any cancer treatment. The receptors originated from a woman aged 35 to 69 with stage I lung adenocarcinoma. Each CDR3 is given with its conserved first and last residue. Fields, in order: V gene, clone size, D gene, J gene, CDR3 DNA, CDR3 protein. D genes are given only for firm matches. Rows give clone size only sometimes, using once, few, many, or a class for an expanded clone.

V gene: TRBV7-7
clone size: .
D gene: .
J gene: TRBJ1-3
CDR3 DNA: TGTGCCAGCAGCCTGAGTCCGGGTACTGGAAACACCATATATTTT
CDR3 protein: CASSLSPGTGNTIYF

V gene: TRBV11-3
clone size: .
D gene: .
J gene: TRBJ1-3
CDR3 DNA: TGTGCCAGCAGCTTAACTTTAGTCTCTGGAAACACCATATATTTT
CDR3 protein: CASSLTLVSGNTIYF

V gene: TRBV6-8
clone size: .
D gene: TRBD1
J gene: TRBJ2-1
CDR3 DNA: TGTGCCAGCAGTGACCTTCCCTCGGACAGGGCCAATGAGCAGTTCTTC
CDR3 protein: CASSDLPSDRANEQFF

V gene: TRBV28
clone size: .
D gene: TRBD1
J gene: TRBJ1-2
CDR3 DNA: TGTGCCAGCAGTCAATGGCGGGACAGGGCTGGCTACACCTTC
CDR3 protein: CASSQWRDRAGYTF

V gene: TRBV6-7
clone size: few
D gene: TRBD2
J gene: TRBJ2-1
CDR3 DNA: TGTGCCAGCAGTTTACTAGCGGGGGGCTCGGATGAGCAGTTCTTC
CDR3 protein: CASSLLAGGSDEQFF

V gene: TRBV11-3
clone size: .
D gene: TRBD2
J gene: TRBJ2-3
CDR3 DNA: TGTGCCAGCAGCTTCCTGCGGGGGGCCTCTAGCACAGATACGCAGTATTTT
CDR3 protein: CASSFLRGASSTDTQYF

V gene: TRBV19
clone size: few
D gene: TRBD1
J gene: TRBJ1-4
CDR3 DNA: TGTGCCAGTCGATCCGGGACAGGATCCCCCGAGGAAAAACTGTTTTTT
CDR3 protein: CASRSGTGSPEEKLFF

V gene: TRBV9
clone size: medium-sized
D gene: TRBD1
J gene: TRBJ1-5
CDR3 DNA: TGTGCCAGCAGCCCAGACGGGACAGGGGGCATGGAGCCCCAGCATTTT
CDR3 protein: CASSPDGTGGMEPQHF

V gene: TRBV9
clone size: few
D gene: TRBD1
J gene: TRBJ1-6
CDR3 DNA: TGTGCCAGCAGCGCCCGACAGGGAGGCTCACCCCTCCACTTT
CDR3 protein: CASSARQGGSPLHF

V gene: TRBV14
clone size: .
D gene: TRBD2
J gene: TRBJ2-5
CDR3 DNA: TGTGCCAGCAGCCAAGGACTAGCGGGGGTAGAGACCCAGTACTTC
CDR3 protein: CASSQGLAGVETQYF

V gene: TRBV9
clone size: few
D gene: TRBD1
J gene: TRBJ1-6
CDR3 DNA: TGTGCCAGCAGTTTGACAGGGGGCACGCGTAATTCACCCCTCCACTTT
CDR3 protein: CASSLTGGTRNSPLHF

V gene: TRBV6-8
clone size: medium-sized
D gene: .
J gene: TRBJ1-1
CDR3 DNA: TGTGCCAGCAGTGACGCCCGAGGGGAAGCTTTCTTT
CDR3 protein: CASSDARGEAFF

V gene: TRBV5-1
clone size: .
D gene: .
J gene: TRBJ2-1
CDR3 DNA: TGCGCCAGCAGCTTAGCCCCCTTTAGCGACAATGAGCAGTTCTTC
CDR3 protein: CASSLAPFSDNEQFF

V gene: TRBV1
clone size: .
D gene: .
J gene: TRBJ1-5
CDR3 DNA: TGCGCCAGCAGCCCAGAAGGGCAGGGCCGAAATCAGCCCCAGCATTTT
CDR3 protein: CASSPEGQGRNQPQHF

V gene: TRBV4-1
clone size: .
D gene: TRBD1
J gene: TRBJ2-1
CDR3 DNA: TGCGCCAGCAGCCAAGACCCGGACAGGGCGAATGAGCAGTTCTTC
CDR3 protein: CASSQDPDRANEQFF

V gene: TRBV11-3
clone size: .
D gene: .
J gene: TRBJ1-4
CDR3 DNA: TGTGCCAGCAGCCAAATGGACAACCGGAATGAAAAACTGTTTTTT
CDR3 protein: CASSQMDNRNEKLFF

V gene: TRBV28
clone size: .
D gene: TRBD1
J gene: TRBJ1-2
CDR3 DNA: TGTGCCAGCAGTTCTAACAACAGGGGCGGCTACACCTTC
CDR3 protein: CASSSNNRGGYTF

V gene: TRBV6-8
clone size: .
D gene: TRBD2
J gene: TRBJ2-5
CDR3 DNA: TGTGCCAGCAGTTATGGACTAGCGCGTAGAGAGACCCAGTACTTC
CDR3 protein: CASSYGLARRETQYF

V gene: TRBV9
clone size: .
D gene: TRBD2
J gene: TRBJ2-1
CDR3 DNA: TGTGCCAGCAGGGCCGGGACGGGCGGACTAGCGGGGGGTGAGCAGTTCTTC
CDR3 protein: CASRAGTGGLAGGEQFF

V gene: TRBV14
clone size: few
D gene: TRBD1
J gene: TRBJ1-1
CDR3 DNA: TGTGCCAGCAGCCGGGACAGGTTGAACACTGAAGCTTTCTTT
CDR3 protein: CASSRDRLNTEAFF

V gene: TRBV28
clone size: .
D gene: TRBD1
J gene: TRBJ2-7
CDR3 DNA: TGTGCCAGCACCCGGACAGGGGGGTCCTACGAGCAGTACTTC
CDR3 protein: CASTRTGGSYEQYF

V gene: TRBV19
clone size: .
D gene: TRBD1
J gene: TRBJ2-7
CDR3 DNA: TGTGCCAGTAGTTGGGACAGGACCTACGAGCAGTACTTC
CDR3 protein: CASSWDRTYEQYF

V gene: TRBV19
clone size: .
D gene: TRBD1
J gene: TRBJ1-1
CDR3 DNA: TGTGCCAGTAGTACGGGTCCCGACAGGGGACTTTCGAACACTGAAGCTTTCTTT
CDR3 protein: CASSTGPDRGLSNTEAFF

V gene: TRBV5-1
clone size: few
D gene: .
J gene: TRBJ2-5
CDR3 DNA: TGCGCCAGCAGCCCTTCCGGACAGCAACAAGAGACCCAGTACTTC
CDR3 protein: CASSPSGQQQETQYF

V gene: TRBV18
clone size: once
D gene: TRBD2
J gene: TRBJ2-3
CDR3 DNA: TGTGCCAGCTCACCAGTGTCTAGCGGGGGGGCCCCCGCAGATACGCAGTATTTT
CDR3 protein: CASSPVSSGGAPADTQYF

V gene: TRBV6-8
clone size: .
D gene: TRBD1
J gene: TRBJ1-6
CDR3 DNA: TGTGCCAGCAGAGAACCAGGACAGGGGAGGATTCATTCACCCCTCCACTTT
CDR3 protein: CASREPGQGRIHSPLHF

V gene: TRBV19
clone size: once
D gene: .
J gene: TRBJ2-5
CDR3 DNA: TGTGCCAGTAGTATAGGCGGGACGGGGACCCAGTACTTC
CDR3 protein: CASSIGGTGTQYF

V gene: TRBV19
clone size: .
D gene: .
J gene: TRBJ2-3
CDR3 DNA: TGTGCCAGTAGTACGGGTCCCCGTGTCCGAGATACGCAGTATTTT
CDR3 protein: CASSTGPRVRDTQYF

V gene: TRBV30
clone size: few
D gene: .
J gene: TRBJ1-6
CDR3 DNA: TGTGCCTGGAGTCCTCTCTCCAATTCACCCCTCCACTTT
CDR3 protein: CAWSPLSNSPLHF

V gene: TRBV6-8
clone size: few
D gene: .
J gene: TRBJ1-4
CDR3 DNA: TGTGCCAGCACTGGGAGTTATGGGAAACTGTTTTTT
CDR3 protein: CASTGSYGKLFF

V gene: TRBV11-3
clone size: .
D gene: .
J gene: TRBJ2-7
CDR3 DNA: TGTGCCAGCAGCCAAGCGAACCAGGGGTCCAACGAGCAGTACTTC
CDR3 protein: CASSQANQGSNEQYF

V gene: TRBV15
clone size: .
D gene: .
J gene: TRBJ1-2
CDR3 DNA: TGTGCCACCAGCAGACGGGGTCGGTCAGACAACTATGGCTACACCTTC
CDR3 protein: CATSRRGRSDNYGYTF

V gene: TRBV6-8
clone size: medium-sized
D gene: .
J gene: TRBJ2-5
CDR3 DNA: TGTGCCAGCACATGGGACGTTAGGGAGACCCAGTACTTC
CDR3 protein: CASTWDVRETQYF

V gene: TRBV15
clone size: .
D gene: TRBD2
J gene: TRBJ2-3
CDR3 DNA: TGTGCCACCAGCAGAGATCTTAGGAGCGGGGATAGCACAGATACGCAGTATTTT
CDR3 protein: CATSRDLRSGDSTDTQYF

V gene: TRBV7-4
clone size: medium-sized
D gene: TRBD2
J gene: TRBJ2-7
CDR3 DNA: TGTGCCAGCAGCTTAACGGGGAGGGCAGAGATTCCCTACGAGCAGTACTTC
CDR3 protein: CASSLTGRAEIPYEQYF

V gene: TRBV28
clone size: large
D gene: .
J gene: TRBJ1-1
CDR3 DNA: TGTGCCAGCAGCCGCCTGAGTGCTTCCGCTGAAGCTTTCTTT
CDR3 protein: CASSRLSASAEAFF

V gene: TRBV9
clone size: .
D gene: TRBD1
J gene: TRBJ1-4
CDR3 DNA: TGTGCCAGCGAAAAGAGACAGGGCACTGAAAAACTGTTTTTT
CDR3 protein: CASEKRQGTEKLFF

V gene: TRBV18
clone size: few
D gene: TRBD1
J gene: TRBJ1-6
CDR3 DNA: TGTGCCAGCTCACCAGGGACAGGGGGCGAGTCACCCCTCCACTTT
CDR3 protein: CASSPGTGGESPLHF

V gene: TRBV9
clone size: .
D gene: TRBD1
J gene: TRBJ1-3
CDR3 DNA: TGTGCCAGCAGCAGGTCGGACAGGCTATTTGGAAACACCATATATTTT
CDR3 protein: CASSRSDRLFGNTIYF

V gene: TRBV28
clone size: .
D gene: .
J gene: TRBJ2-7
CDR3 DNA: TGTGCCAGCAGTTTCAGACCCTACGAGCAGTACTTC
CDR3 protein: CASSFRPYEQYF